Included here is one T cell receptor beta chain sequence, with context. The junction differs from germline at one of its ends, possibly a read error. CDR3 length equals 16 residues. The germline gives CDR1 SGHTA, CDR2 FQGNSA. TCRdb reanalysed the reads using MiXCR and keeps one entry per CDR3 protein. The sample includes about 310,000 distinct CDR3 sequences, under 20% of them seen just once. The data were obtained in a study of T cell repertoires in cytomegalovirus infection. About the research overall: Carrying CMV and the relevant HLA type showed in public TCR beta signatures.

This chain uses TRBV7-2 with TRBJ2-7, with 7 positions matching TRBD1. This TCR came from a human donor in good health (CMV status not recorded). Some clones in this sample may be carry-over from other donors' samples. The specimen sequenced was PBMCs. Here the CDR3 DNA reads TGTGCCAGCAGGTTAGGGGGCAGGGTTATACCCTACGAGCAGTACTTC. Amino acids: CASRLGGRVIPYEQYF.